The entry below gives a single TCR beta chain sequence along with its context. Germline CDR1 MDHEN, CDR2 SYDVKM. CDR3 size: 15 residues. The ends lost 3 bases at V and 5 bases at J; junction bases unmatched: 5. The data derive from a study of T cells in tumors after PD-1 blockade. Study in general: No patient had prior checkpoint blockade, systemic immunosuppression, or radiotherapy within 4 weeks. Some patients also took daily vismodegib 150 mg during anti-PD-1 treatment.

Measured with immunoSEQ multiplex PCR; TCRdb has only the in-frame clones, and not every one. The repertoire holds around 45,000 clones, around 80% seen once, with 7.5% to 9.5% in the top ten. This TCR derives from a human donor with advanced basal cell or squamous cell carcinoma (not recorded which). The sample consisted of PBMCs, taken before anti-PD-1 therapy. V is TRBV28 and J is TRBJ2-1; 9 bases align to TRBD2. DNA for the CDR3: TGTGCCAGCAGTTTTCGCGGGAGGGCAGACAATGAGCAGTTCTTC. Protein sequence: CASSFRGRADNEQFF.